The clone carrying this TCR beta chain was counted a few times. What it binds is unknown. Expressed TCRB transcripts were sequenced because the isolated RNA had all been reverse transcribed beforehand. The method was immunoSEQ multiplex PCR; TCRdb's version includes in-frame clones alone and lacks a portion of them. The top ten hold approximately 0.022% of the sample, which has roughly 730,000 clones, 13% seen once. These data originate in a study of beta chain features in type 1 diabetes. Via the markers CD45RO/CCR7/CD25/CD127/CD95/CD27, stem cell-like memory, regulatory, central memory and naive CD4+ cells were sorted. Overall study results and limits: Using cDNA template may skew counts toward highly expressing activated cells. In every one of the four CD4+ subsets, TCRB CDR3s were moderately but significantly shorter in Type 1 diabetes patients. When VDJ junctions were examined, type 1 diabetes patients showed fewer insertions and more deletions.

This receptor was identified in a man aged 18 to 30 with type 1 diabetes. Sample: naive CD4+ T cells from blood.

The CDR3 reads CASSLDYNEQYF. The CDR3 DNA follows: TGCGCCAGCAGCCTGGACTATAACGAGCAGTACTTC. The chain carries TRBV5-1 and TRBJ2-7; perhaps TRBD2 as D (6 bases). The V gene's germline CDR1 is SGHRS and CDR2 YFSETQ. The CDR3 has 12 amino acids. V shed 4 bases and J shed 5 bases, with 10 bases lying between them.